The 3 T cell receptor beta chains listed next were all sequenced from one sample in a study of response to subunit inactivated influenza vaccine (dated by TCRdb to 2017 to 2018). Libraries were prepared through RT-PCR. Sequencing relied on an Illumina HiSeq 2500. TCRdb itself trimmed the public reads at Q25 with fastp, ran MiXCR and retained productive beta chains. Identical CDR3 proteins give one entry, which carries the most common genes and DNA. Here the sample has more than 400,000 distinct CDR3 sequences; under 8.5% occur a single time. About 12% of the sample goes to the ten largest clones. Specimen: PBMCs from blood, collected roughly 24 months after vaccination. These receptors were obtained from a man aged 50 to 69 who received an inactivated influenza vaccine. Donor details come from another sample of the same person, matched by shared clones.

Many counts were recorded for this clonotype. This sequence joins TRBV12-3 or TRBV12-4 and TRBJ2-5; a possible D gene is TRBD1 (6 bases). Trimming pared 5 bases from V and 5 bases from J, leaving 15 bases between. CDR3 length: 14 amino acids. CDR3 DNA: TGTGCCAGCAGTCGCTCAGGGGCTGCGGAGACCCAGTACTTC. It yields the protein CASSRSGAAETQYF.

This clonotype was seen only a few times. V is TRBV29-1 and J is TRBJ2-2; 10 nucleotides agree with TRBD2. The CDR3 is 15 residues long. From germline, CDR1 is SQVTM and CDR2 ANQGSEA. V dropped 4 bases and J dropped 2; count of bases not matched to a gene: 4. CDR3 region: CSVGLAGGNTGELFF. CDR3 DNA sequence: TGCAGCGTTGGATTAGCGGGGGGCAACACCGGGGAGCTGTTTTTT.

This clonotype was seen a few times. This chain links TRBV5-1 with TRBJ2-5; possible D gene TRBD2, 6 bases. The CDR3 totals 13 residues. V was trimmed by 6 bases and J by 2 bases, leaving 11 bases between them. Per the germline V gene, CDR1 is SGHRS and CDR2 is YFSETQ. As DNA, the CDR3 is TGCGCCAGCACCCTCGGGAGTCAAGAGACCCAGTACTTC. It specifies CASTLGSQETQYF.